This TCR beta chain was found in a study of PD-1 blockade in classical Hodgkin lymphoma. The overall study: Nivolumab dosing for patients was 3 mg/kg, administered intravenously every 2 weeks. Points from the study as a whole: Newly diagnosed patients were reported to start with lower TCR diversity than healthy donors. Partial responders and progressors had significantly lower baseline TCR diversity. Those starting nivolumab under 1 year post-ASCT were excluded.

Note on this clone: The antigen remains undetermined.

TCRdb's table, derived via immunoSEQ multiplex PCR, lists solely in-frame clones and lacks some. The sample has around 30,000 clones, approximately 80% seen once. The CDR3 contains 17 residues. Relapse was seen in all patients after autologous stem cell transplantation, and brentuximab vedotin exposure was variable. This TCR came from a human donor with classical Hodgkin lymphoma. The source was peripheral blood mononuclear cells (PBMCs), collected at baseline. The genes are TRBV12-2 and TRBJ1-3; the listed D gene, TRBD1, was not tested against the DNA. TRBV12-2 is a listed pseudogene. The CDR3, as DNA: TGTGCAAGTCGCTTAGGAGGGGGACCTCCCTCTGGAAACACCATATATTTT. Protein sequence: CASRLGGGPPSGNTIYF.